The table lists the clone carrying this TCR beta chain with many counts. The antigen is undetermined. TCR beta CDR3 sequences were amplified from RNA transcripts. Carried out on the TCR CDR3, a first-round RT-PCR used the HTBI primer set. TCRdb analysed the multiplex PCR reads with MiXCR anew, one entry per CDR3 protein. The table shows hundreds of thousands of distinct CDR3 sequences, with more than 13% occurring only once. The germline V gene has CDR1 MDHEN and CDR2 SYDVKM. V was cut by 3 bases and J by 0 bases, with 15 bases left in between. The CDR3 consists of 18 residues. The data derive from a study of T cells in Graves' hyperthyroidism and ophthalmopathy. General observations from the study: The model anticipated ophthalmopathy a median about six months pre-onset.

The diagnoses drew upon clinical symptoms, serum thyroxine and TRAb, thyroid ultrasound and orbital computed tomography. The V and J genes are TRBV28 and TRBJ2-6; weak D call: TRBD2 (6 bases). This receptor was taken from a man between 45 and 60 years old with Graves' ophthalmopathy. The sequencing sample was made of blood. The CDR3 here is CASSLVFAGFSGANVLTF. CDR3 in DNA: TGTGCCAGCAGTTTGGTCTTTGCGGGGTTCTCTGGGGCCAACGTCCTGACTTTC.